Detailed here is one T cell receptor beta chain. As yet, its antigen is unknown. The sample is drawn from a study of STAT5B mutations in CD4+ large granular lymphocyte leukemia. Broader study findings: Patient CD4-sorted repertoires stayed more clonal than healthy ones after leukemic-clone removal.

TCRdb's copy holds only in-frame clones and misses some; the assay was immunoSEQ multiplex PCR. Counted here are about 30,000 clones, 79% occurring once; the ten biggest clones make up roughly 2.2%. The ends were cut back, 2 bases at V and 2 bases at J, with 10 bases in the middle. The CDR3 loop spans 14 amino acids. Per germline, CDR1 MNHEY and CDR2 SVGAGI. This clonotype was obtained from a human donor in good health. Sequencing was done on a sample of CD4+ T cells from blood buffy coats. The rearrangement uses TRBV6-5 and TRBJ2-7; D not resolved. CDR3 bases: TGTGCCAGCAGTTACCCAGGACGGCCCTACGAGCAGTACTTC. Translation gives CASSYPGRPYEQYF.